This entry concerns a single T cell receptor (beta chain). The data belong to a study of patients and donors after allogeneic stem cell transplantation. TCRdb redid the calling of the RT-PCR reads with MiXCR, one entry per CDR3 protein. The data contain about a million distinct CDR3 sequences, roughly 18% of them singletons. The germline V gene encodes CDR1 DFQATT and CDR2 SNEGSKA (reference sequence). The V and J ends lost 4 bases and 0 bases respectively, with 10 bases between them. The CDR3 sequence is 15 residues long. This sequence was found in a human donor who was either an allogeneic HSCT recipient or a stem cell or donor lymphocyte infusion donor (not recorded which). It is not recorded whose cells these are; they may come from a transplant donor. The gene calls are TRBV20-1 and TRBJ2-6; possible D gene TRBD1, 6 bases. Sequences were obtained from blood, either unsorted or a sorted T cell fraction (not recorded which). The CDR3 nucleotides read TGCAGTGCTACCACAGGGACCTCTGGGGCCAACGTCCTGACTTTC. Its protein is CSATTGTSGANVLTF.